Following are 7 T cell receptor beta chains from one sample sequenced in a study of T cells in Graves' hyperthyroidism and ophthalmopathy. TCR beta CDR3 region amplification was performed from RNA transcripts. First-round RT-PCR of the TCR CDR3 relied on the HTBI primer set. TCRdb analysed the multiplex PCR reads with MiXCR anew, one entry per CDR3 protein. The sample has hundreds of thousands of distinct CDR3 sequences, approximately 42% seen once. Specimen: peripheral blood or thyroid tissue (not recorded which). These TCRs come from an adult man with Graves' disease, either hyperthyroidism or ophthalmopathy (not recorded which).

In this sample, this clonotype turned up many times. This chain links TRBV2 with TRBJ1-5, with unresolved D. The germline V gene encodes CDR1 SNHLY and CDR2 FYNNEI. This CDR3 region has 14 residues. V lost 3 bases and J lost 5, with 11 bases in between. The CDR3 sequence: CASSDSSGHQPQHF. CDR3 nucleotides: TGTGCCAGCAGTGATTCGTCAGGACATCAGCCCCAGCATTTT.

The V call is TRBV9, the J call TRBJ2-2, with D perhaps matching TRBD1 or TRBD2 (5 bases each). The V end was cut by 4 bases, the J end by 0 bases, with 16 bases between. This CDR3 contains 17 residues. The germline V gene has CDR1 SGDLS and CDR2 YYNGEE. CDR3 DNA sequence: TGTGCCAGCAGCTTAAGGGACGGCAAACCGAACACCGGGGAGCTGTTTTTT. This gives the protein CASSLRDGKPNTGELFF.

This CDR3 is CSAKIQGSSTEAFF. As DNA, the CDR3 is TGCAGTGCTAAGATACAGGGGTCGTCCACTGAAGCTTTCTTT. V usage is TRBV20-1 and J usage is TRBJ1-1; 7 bases map to TRBD1. J gave up 4 bases and V 4 bases, and 9 bases lay outside the gene matches. Germline assignment: CDR1 DFQATT and CDR2 SNEGSKA (reference sequence). The length of the CDR3 is 14 residues.

There are a few counts of this clonotype. CDR3 sequence (DNA): TGCAGTGCTAAATCCGCCGACACAGCCTACGAGCAGTACTTC. This codes for CSAKSADTAYEQYF. The chain uses TRBV20-1 and TRBJ2-7; D remains ambiguous. Germline V gene data show CDR1 as DFQATT and CDR2 as SNEGSKA (reference sequence). This CDR3 has 14 amino acids. V was clipped by 4 bases and J by 2 bases, with 15 bases between them.

This chain joins TRBV29-1 and TRBJ1-2; no definite D call. Deletions cut 4 bases from V and 4 bases from J, with 10 bases between. The V gene's germline CDR1 is SQVTM and CDR2 ANQGSEA. The CDR3 extends over 12 amino acids. The CDR3 protein is CSVGGLIYGYTF. The CDR3 nucleotides are TGCAGCGTTGGTGGGTTAATCTATGGCTACACCTTC.

The chain links TRBV7-2 to TRBJ2-2; 10 nucleotides agree with TRBD2. The V gene's germline CDR1 is SGHTA and CDR2 FQGNSA. This CDR3 spans 16 amino acids. The trim removed 2 bases at V and 3 bases at J, leaving 3 bases unmatched. The CDR3 loop is CASSLRLAGDTGELFF. The CDR3 coding sequence is TGTGCCAGCAGCTTACGGCTAGCGGGAGACACCGGGGAGCTGTTTTTT.

The chain has TRBV12-3 or TRBV12-4 and TRBJ2-5; D gene unclear. This CDR3 region has 12 residues. The V and J ends lost 5 bases and 5 bases respectively, with 9 bases between them. The chain's CDR3 is CASSPSRETQYF. The CDR3 region has the DNA TGTGCCAGCAGTCCGTCCAGGGAGACCCAGTACTTC.